These 8 T cell receptor beta chains were sequenced from one sample in a study of identical twins. TCRdb reprocessed the 5' RACE reads via MiXCR and lists one record per CDR3 protein. Counted here are hundreds of thousands of distinct CDR3 sequences, about 12% occurring once; the ten biggest clones make up approximately 7.6%. This sample also appeared in a second study, on yellow fever vaccine responses in identical twins.

Sequencing was performed on CD8+ T cells sorted from blood. These receptors were collected from a woman aged 18-29 years in good health.

This clonotype was counted only a few times. The V and J genes are TRBV9 and TRBJ2-2, with D possibly matching TRBD2 (6 bases). Germline V gene data show CDR1 as SGDLS and CDR2 as YYNGEE. The CDR3 has 18 residues. V was trimmed by 4 bases and J by 0 bases, leaving 19 bases between them. This chain's CDR3 is CASSPRGTSNSNTGELFF. In DNA, the CDR3 is TGTGCCAGCAGCCCTCGGGGGACCAGTAACTCGAACACCGGGGAGCTGTTTTTT. The entire variable domain, with the rest obtained from reference TRBV9 and TRBJ2-2, is as follows: DSGVTQTPKHLITATGQRVTLRCSPRSGDLSVYWYQQSLDQGLQFLIQYYNGEERAKGNILERFSAQQFPDLHSELNLSSLELGDSALYFCASSPRGTSNSNTGELFFGEGSRLTVL.

The V and J genes are TRBV11-3 and TRBJ2-5; D is uncertain. Germline values: CDR1 SGHNT, CDR2 YENEEA. The length of the CDR3 is 14 residues. Trimming removed 1 base at V and 0 bases at J, with 6 bases between. The CDR3 DNA is TGTGCCAGCAGCTTAGTTTCCAACCAAGAGACCCAGTACTTC. Its translation is CASSLVSNQETQYF.

This clonotype was counted only a few times. J is TRBJ2-1 and V is TRBV27, with 9 bases lining up with TRBD1. The J segment lost 12 bases and the V segment lost 5 bases, leaving 14 bases of the junction unmatched. This CDR3 has 15 amino acids. The germline CDR1 and CDR2 sequences are MNHEY and SMNVEV (reference sequence). CDR3 loop: CASSPRDRELEWQFF. In nucleotides, the CDR3 is TGTGCCAGCAGTCCCCGGGACAGGGAATTGGAGTGGCAGTTCTTC.

At least ten counts were recorded for this clonotype. The gene calls are TRBV28 and TRBJ2-5; 10 positions match TRBD1. Unmatched junction bases numbered 3, after V lost 4 bases and J lost 1 base. CDR1 MDHEN and CDR2 SYDVKM come from the germline V gene. The CDR3 spans 15 residues. CDR3 nucleotide sequence: TGTGCCAGCAGTTCCGGGACAGGGGCCCAAGAGACCCAGTACTTC. This translates into CASSSGTGAQETQYF.

The gene calls are TRBV7-6 and TRBJ1-2; the match to TRBD1 covers 8 bases. The CDR3 spans 16 residues. Unmatched junction bases numbered 12, after V lost 5 bases and J lost 4 bases. Germline V gene data show CDR1 as SGHVS and CDR2 as FNYEAQ. CDR3 nucleotide sequence: TGTGCCAGCAGCCTCTTCCGGGACAGGCCCTTCTATGGCTACACCTTC. It codes for CASSLFRDRPFYGYTF.

This chain links TRBV9 with TRBJ2-7; D is perhaps TRBD2 (6 bases). CDR3 length equals 15 residues. Germline V gene sequence: CDR1 SGDLS, CDR2 YYNGEE. Trimming pared 0 bases from V and 2 bases from J, leaving 12 bases between. The CDR3 nucleotides are TGTGCCAGCAGCGTAGGTGTCGGGAGTCCCTACGAGCAGTACTTC. Its protein product is CASSVGVGSPYEQYF.

In this sample, this clonotype turned up a few times. This chain connects TRBV29-1 to TRBJ1-2; 11 bases match TRBD1. The CDR3 sequence is 13 residues long. Germline CDR1 SQVTM, CDR2 ANQGSEA. Germline trimming cut 4 bases from V and 7 bases from J; bases unmatched to any gene: 5. CDR3 sequence reads: CSVVGQGASGYTF. CDR3 nucleotide sequence: TGCAGCGTTGTCGGACAGGGGGCTAGTGGCTACACCTTC.

The CDR3 region has the DNA TGTGCCAGCAGCTCAGGACTAGCGGGGGGGAGGAGTGAGCAGTTCTTC. This sequence encodes CASSSGLAGGRSEQFF. The V gene is TRBV13, the J gene TRBJ2-1; 15 positions match TRBD2. Germline lookup yields CDR1 PRHDT and CDR2 FYEKMQ (reference sequence). Trimming removed 4 bases from V and 9 bases from J; junction bases left unmatched: 7. The CDR3 covers 16 residues.